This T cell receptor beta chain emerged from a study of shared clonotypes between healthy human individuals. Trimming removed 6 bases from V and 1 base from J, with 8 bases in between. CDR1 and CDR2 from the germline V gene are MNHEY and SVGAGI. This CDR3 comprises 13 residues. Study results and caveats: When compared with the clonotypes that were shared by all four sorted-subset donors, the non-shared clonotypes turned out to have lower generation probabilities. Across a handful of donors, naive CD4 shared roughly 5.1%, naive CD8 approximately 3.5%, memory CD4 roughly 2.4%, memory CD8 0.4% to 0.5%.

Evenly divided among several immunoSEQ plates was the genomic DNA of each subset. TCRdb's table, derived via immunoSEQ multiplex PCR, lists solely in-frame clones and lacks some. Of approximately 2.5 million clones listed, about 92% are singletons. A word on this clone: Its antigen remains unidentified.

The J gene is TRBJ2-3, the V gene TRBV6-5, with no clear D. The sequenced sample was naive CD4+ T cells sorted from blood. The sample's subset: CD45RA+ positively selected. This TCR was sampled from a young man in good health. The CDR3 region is CASRVIGTDTQYF. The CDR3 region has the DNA TGTGCCAGCAGGGTAATAGGCACAGATACGCAGTATTTT.